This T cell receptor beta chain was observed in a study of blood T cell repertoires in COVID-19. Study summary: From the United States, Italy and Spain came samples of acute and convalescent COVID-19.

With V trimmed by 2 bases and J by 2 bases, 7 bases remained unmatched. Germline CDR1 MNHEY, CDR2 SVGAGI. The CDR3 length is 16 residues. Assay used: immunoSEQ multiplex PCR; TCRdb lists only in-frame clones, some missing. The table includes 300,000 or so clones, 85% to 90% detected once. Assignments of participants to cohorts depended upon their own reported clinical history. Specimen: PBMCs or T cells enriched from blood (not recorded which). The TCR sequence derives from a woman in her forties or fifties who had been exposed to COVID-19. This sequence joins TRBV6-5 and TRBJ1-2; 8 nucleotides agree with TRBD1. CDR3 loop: CASSYPLGQGNYGYTF. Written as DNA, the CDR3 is TGTGCCAGCAGTTACCCCCTAGGACAGGGAAACTATGGCTACACCTTC.